Listed here is a single T cell receptor (beta chain). The data were obtained in a study of radiation and T cells in renal cell carcinoma. Time point indicated: blood 4 weeks post-SBRT, at nephrectomy. Treatment meaning: 15 Gy SBRT to primary tumor, nephrectomy 4 weeks later. Sequenced by immunoSEQ multiplex PCR; TCRdb stores in-frame clones only, minus some. The sample holds fewer than 200,000 clones, around 90% seen once. The TCR was taken from a woman in her forties or fifties with renal cell carcinoma. This material consisted of blood, taken from a patient whose treatment included radiotherapy and nephrectomy.

The CDR3 nucleotides read TGTGCCAGCAGCTTGTCATTAGCCAGAGATAGCTATGGCTACACCTTC. Translated: CASSLSLARDSYGYTF. V gene TRBV5-4 combines with J gene TRBJ1-2, with D uncertain. Trimming stripped 1 base from V and 4 bases from J, with 17 bases between. CDR3 length equals 16 residues. Germline V gene lookup returns CDR1 SGHNT and CDR2 YYREEE (reference sequence).